The 25 T cell receptor beta chains below all came from one sample that was sequenced in a study of T-cell reconstitution after alpha-beta-depleted transplantation in children. The library targeted TCRbeta and was prepared with unique molecular identifiers. TCRdb redid the calling of the PCR reads with MiXCR, one entry per CDR3 protein. The sample comprises more than 400,000 distinct CDR3 sequences, over 9.5% of which are singletons, and around 13% rests with the top ten. Specimen: PBMCs, mostly from graft donor cells, collected 180 days after TCRalphabeta/CD19-depleted stem cell transplant. The origin of the receptors is a female patient aged 2-10 years who had a stem cell transplant for aplastic anemia, so the T cells may come from the graft donor.

The chain couples TRBV18 to TRBJ2-7; D perhaps matches TRBD1 (6 bases). This CDR3 region has 13 residues. V was pared by 5 bases and J by 4 bases, with 12 bases between. Germline lookup yields CDR1 KGHSH and CDR2 LQKENI. The CDR3 DNA sequence: TGTGCCAGCTCAAGTGGGGACACTTACGAGCAGTACGTC. It translates to CASSSGDTYEQYV.

This clonotype has a count of ten or more. J is TRBJ1-4 and V is TRBV5-1; tentatively, D is TRBD1 (5 bases). V lost 3 bases, J lost 3 bases, and 12 bases lay in between. The CDR3 extends over 15 amino acids. Germline values: CDR1 SGHRS, CDR2 YFSETQ. CDR3 in DNA: TGCGCCAGCAGCTCCCTGGGGGAGGCTAATGAAAAACTGTTTTTT. Translating it yields CASSSLGEANEKLFF.

CDR3 bases: TGTGCCAGTAGTATCGGCGGCCTTAGCACAGATACGCAGTATTTT. Residues: CASSIGGLSTDTQYF. The V call is TRBV19, the J call TRBJ2-3; D is unresolved. The CDR3 length is 15 residues. Germline values: CDR1 LNHDA, CDR2 SQIVND (reference sequence). V was pared by 3 bases and J by 0 bases, with 10 bases between.

This clonotype was seen only a few times. The chain links TRBV28 to TRBJ2-2; D might be TRBD1 (6 bases). Germline-derived CDR1 and CDR2 are MDHEN and SYDVKM. The CDR3 loop spans 16 amino acids. Trimming left V 3 bases short and J 2 bases short, with 13 bases between. CDR3 in DNA: TGTGCCAGCAGTTTTCTTCCGGGACATAACACCGGGGAGCTGTTTTTT. The encoded protein is CASSFLPGHNTGELFF.

This clonotype has only a few counts. This rearrangement joins TRBV24-1 to TRBJ2-1; either TRBD1 or TRBD2 may supply D (7 bases each). V gave up 9 bases and J gave up 1 base, with 15 bases separating them. The CDR3 length is 15 residues. Per the germline V gene, CDR1 is KGHDR and CDR2 is SFDVKD. CDR3 DNA sequence: TGTGCCACCGGGAGGGCCAGGGGGTCCTACAATGAGCAGTTCTTC. It specifies CATGRARGSYNEQFF.

This clonotype was recorded a few times. The chain has TRBV28 and TRBJ2-3; TRBD2 matches at 9 bases. V gave up 5 bases and J gave up 6 bases; unmatched junction bases: 9. Per the germline V gene, CDR1 is MDHEN and CDR2 is SYDVKM. The CDR3 covers 15 residues. CDR3 bases: TGTGCCAGCAGTCCGGCGGGAGGGCCCTCGGATACGCAGTATTTT. It yields the protein CASSPAGGPSDTQYF. Full variable domain (outside the CDR3, taken from reference TRBV28 and TRBJ2-3): DVKVTQSSRYLVKRTGEKVFLECVQDMDHENMFWYRQDPGLGLRLIYFSYDVKMKEKGDIPEGYSVSREKKERFSLILESASTNQTSMYLCASSPAGGPSDTQYFGPGTRLTVL.

In its sample, this clonotype was seen a few times. The chain employs TRBV7-8 and TRBJ2-1, with TRBD2 matching over 16 bases. Germline CDR1 is SGHVS and CDR2 is FQNEAQ. The length of the CDR3 is 20 residues. Germline trimming cut 1 base from V and 2 bases from J; bases unmatched to any gene: 8. CDR3 sequence (DNA): TGTGCCAGCAGCTTAGGTCGTAGGGGACTAGCGGGAGGGACCTACAATGAGCAGTTCTTC. Encoded protein: CASSLGRRGLAGGTYNEQFF.

The chain joins TRBV24-1 to TRBJ1-1; a weak D match, TRBD1 (5 bases). Germline-derived CDR1 and CDR2 are KGHDR and SFDVKD. The CDR3 extends over 16 amino acids. Trimming removed 4 bases from V and 0 bases from J, with 14 bases in between. The CDR3 region has the DNA TGTGCCACCAGTGACCTTGAGACAGAGCTGAACACTGAAGCTTTCTTT. Protein: CATSDLETELNTEAFF.

This clonotype was picked up a small number of times. Relative to the germline gene, one junction end is altered; a read error may explain this. The chain combines TRBV3-1 with TRBJ2-2, with a possible D match to TRBD2 (5 bases). There are 14 residues in the CDR3. Germline assignment: CDR1 LGHDT and CDR2 YNNKEL (reference sequence). This chain's CDR3 is CASSQGSRTGELFF. CDR3 sequence (DNA): TGTGCCAGCAGTCAAGGGAGCCGAACCGGGGAGCTGTTTTTT.

This clonotype has just a few counts. The gene calls are TRBV10-3 and TRBJ1-1; 8 nucleotides line up with TRBD1. The J segment lost 1 base and the V segment lost 0 bases, leaving 10 bases of the junction unmatched. From germline, CDR1 is ENHRY and CDR2 SYGVKD. The CDR3 totals 18 residues. In DNA form, the CDR3 reads TGTGCCATCAGTGAGTCCCTGGGGGCAGGGGGCCCGAACACTGAAGCTTTCTTT. The encoded protein is CAISESLGAGGPNTEAFF.

This chain joins TRBV2 and TRBJ1-5; TRBD1 matches 9 bases. The germline V gene has CDR1 SNHLY and CDR2 FYNNEI. V lost 5 bases to trimming and J lost 5 bases; unmatched junction nucleotides: 7. CDR3 length: 15 amino acids. Written as DNA, the CDR3 is TGTGCCAGCAGTACAGGGGGCCACCTTTATCAGCCCCAGCATTTT. This gives the protein CASSTGGHLYQPQHF.

This clonotype was seen repeatedly, ten times or more. The CDR3 nucleotides read TGCGCCAGCAGCCCTGGACAGGGTTTCAATGAGCAGTTCTTC. Protein product: CASSPGQGFNEQFF. The V gene is TRBV5-1, the J gene TRBJ2-1; 8 nucleotides align to TRBD1. The trim removed 4 bases at V and 6 bases at J, leaving 6 bases unmatched. CDR1 and CDR2 (germline): SGHRS, YFSETQ. The CDR3 has 14 amino acids.

The CDR3 sequence is CASSLLWPSGRGYNEQFF. The CDR3 DNA sequence: TGTGCCAGCAGCTTACTTTGGCCTAGCGGGAGAGGATACAATGAGCAGTTCTTC. The gene calls are TRBV11-2 and TRBJ2-1; the match to TRBD2 covers 10 bases. V shed 2 bases and J 4 bases; nucleotides not matched to a gene: 11. The V gene's germline CDR1 is SGHAT and CDR2 FQNNGV. The CDR3 consists of 18 residues.

This clonotype was detected only a few times. The chain joins TRBV12-3 or TRBV12-4 to TRBJ2-1; TRBD1 aligns across 10 bases. The CDR3 sequence is 13 residues long. J was trimmed by 4 bases and V by 8 bases; bases with no gene match: 2. CDR3 bases: TGTGCCAGCGGGACAGGGGTTTACAATGAGCAGTTCTTC. As protein: CASGTGVYNEQFF.

DNA of the CDR3: TGTGCCAGCAGTTTGCGGGGACAGGGGGTTCAGCCCCAGCATTTT. It encodes CASSLRGQGVQPQHF. The chain employs TRBV28 and TRBJ1-5, with 11 bases fitting TRBD1. Unmatched junction bases numbered 4, after V lost 3 bases and J lost 6 bases. This CDR3 is built from 15 residues. Germline CDR1 is MDHEN and CDR2 is SYDVKM.

The rearrangement links TRBV7-9 to TRBJ2-1; D not certain. V shed 5 bases and J shed 2 bases, with 16 bases lying between them. Germline values: CDR1 SEHNR, CDR2 FQNEAQ (reference sequence). This CDR3 spans 16 amino acids. This chain's CDR3 is CASSIVPSETYNEQFF. In DNA, the CDR3 is TGTGCCAGCAGCATTGTCCCCTCCGAGACCTACAATGAGCAGTTCTTC.

The V call is TRBV7-2, the J call TRBJ2-7; 7 bases map to TRBD2. The CDR3 is made up of 15 amino acids. CDR1 and CDR2 (germline): SGHTA, FQGNSA. The V and J ends lost 1 base and 0 bases, in that order; junction bases with no gene match: 3. CDR3 sequence reads: CASSLGGGSSYEQYV. CDR3 nucleotide sequence: TGTGCCAGCAGCTTAGGCGGGGGTAGCTCCTACGAGCAGTACGTC.

This clonotype was detected only a few times. The rearrangement joins TRBV7-9 to TRBJ2-1; 7 bases are shared with TRBD2. After removal of 3 bases from V and 9 bases from J, the junction contained 5 bases not matched to a gene. CDR1 and CDR2 from the germline V gene are SEHNR and FQNEAQ (reference sequence). The CDR3 extends over 13 amino acids. In DNA form, the CDR3 reads TGTGCCAGCAGCTTGAAATTAGCGGGTGAGCAGTTCTTC. It codes for CASSLKLAGEQFF.

The chain couples TRBV7-9 to TRBJ2-1; 7 bases map to TRBD2. Germline CDR1 is SEHNR and CDR2 is FQNEAQ (reference sequence). V lost 2 bases to trimming and J lost 5 bases; unmatched junction nucleotides: 3. The CDR3 totals 14 residues. The CDR3 nucleotides are TGTGCCAGCAGCTTAACGCGGGAGAACAATGAGCAGTTCTTC. Translating gives CASSLTRENNEQFF.

This clonotype turned up a few times. The chain carries TRBV7-9 and TRBJ2-3; 7 bases map to TRBD2. CDR1 and CDR2 (germline): SEHNR, FQNEAQ (reference sequence). The V gene end was trimmed by 4 bases and the J gene end by 0 bases; junction bases not matched to a gene: 7. The CDR3 totals 16 residues. The CDR3 nucleotides read TGTGCCAGCAGCTCCACAACTAGCGCGAGCACAGATACGCAGTATTTT. It translates to CASSSTTSASTDTQYF.

Many counts were recorded for this clonotype. V usage is TRBV21-1 and J usage is TRBJ1-5. TRBV21-1 is classified as a pseudogene. The CDR3 runs to 15 residues. The CDR3 coding sequence is TGTGCCAGCAGCAAATCTGGGAGATGCGATCAGCCCCAGCATTTT. This codes for CASSKSGRCDQPQHF.

This clonotype was recorded many times. This rearrangement joins TRBV20-1 to TRBJ2-1; 9 nucleotides agree with TRBD2. The junction had 7 bases not matched to a gene; V was cut back by 3 bases and J by 4 bases. The germline V gene has CDR1 DFQATT and CDR2 SNEGSKA (reference sequence). The CDR3 length is 15 residues. The CDR3 coding sequence is TGCAGTGCTAGCCAGAGCGGGAGGACATACAATGAGCAGTTCTTC. Its translation: CSASQSGRTYNEQFF.

The chain recombines TRBV29-1 with TRBJ2-1; maybe TRBD1 (5 bases). The germline V and J ends were trimmed by 7 bases and 3 bases, with 13 bases remaining between them. There are 13 residues in the CDR3. The germline gives CDR1 SQVTM, CDR2 ANQGSEA. CDR3 coding DNA: TGCAGCGCTACCGACAGATTCTACAATGAGCAGTTCTTC. Translating it yields CSATDRFYNEQFF.

This clonotype showed up just a few times. This sequence joins TRBV5-1 and TRBJ2-5; 7 nucleotides match TRBD2. The CDR3 contains 16 residues. The V gene's germline CDR1 is SGHRS and CDR2 YFSETQ. V trimming: 1 base; J trimming: 5 bases; junction bases outside the gene matches: 11. DNA of the CDR3: TGCGCCAGCAGCTTGTTCGGGGGAGGGCCCTCGGAGACCCAGTACTTC. Residues: CASSLFGGGPSETQYF.

There are a few counts of this clonotype. This chain links TRBV29-1 with TRBJ1-1, with a weak D call TRBD1 (6 bases). CDR1 is SQVTM and CDR2 is ANQGSEA in the germline V gene. V gave up 1 base and J gave up 0 bases, with 18 bases separating them. The CDR3 spans 17 residues. CDR3 nucleotide sequence: TGCAGCGTTGAAGTCTTTAGAAGTGGGACACTGAACACTGAAGCTTTCTTT. This codes for CSVEVFRSGTLNTEAFF.